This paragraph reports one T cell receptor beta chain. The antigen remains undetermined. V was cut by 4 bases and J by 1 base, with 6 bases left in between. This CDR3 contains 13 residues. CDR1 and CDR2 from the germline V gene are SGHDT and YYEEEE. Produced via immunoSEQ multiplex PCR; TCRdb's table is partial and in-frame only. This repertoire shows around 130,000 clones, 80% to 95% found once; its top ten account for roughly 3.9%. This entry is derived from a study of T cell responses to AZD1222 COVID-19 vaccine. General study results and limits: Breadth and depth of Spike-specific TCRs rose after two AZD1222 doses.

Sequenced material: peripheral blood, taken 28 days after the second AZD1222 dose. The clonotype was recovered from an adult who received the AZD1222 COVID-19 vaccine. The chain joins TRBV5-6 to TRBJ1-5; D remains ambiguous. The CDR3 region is CASSRGSNQPQHF. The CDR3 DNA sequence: TGTGCCAGCAGCCGTGGCAGCAATCAGCCCCAGCATTTT.